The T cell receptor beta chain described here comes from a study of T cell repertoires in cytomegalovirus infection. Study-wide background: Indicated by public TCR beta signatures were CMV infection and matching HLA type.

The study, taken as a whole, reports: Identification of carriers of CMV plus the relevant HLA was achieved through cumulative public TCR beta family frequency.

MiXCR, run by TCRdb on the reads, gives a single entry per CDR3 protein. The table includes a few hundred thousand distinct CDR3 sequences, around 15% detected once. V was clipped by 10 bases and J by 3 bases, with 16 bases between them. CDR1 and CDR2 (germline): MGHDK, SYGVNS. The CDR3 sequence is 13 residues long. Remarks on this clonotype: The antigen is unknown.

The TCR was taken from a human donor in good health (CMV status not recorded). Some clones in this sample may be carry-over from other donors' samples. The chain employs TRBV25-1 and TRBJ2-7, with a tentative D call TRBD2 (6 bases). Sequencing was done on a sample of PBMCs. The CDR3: CATGGNGLYEQYF. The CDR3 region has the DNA TGTGCCACCGGGGGTAATGGACTCTACGAGCAGTACTTC.